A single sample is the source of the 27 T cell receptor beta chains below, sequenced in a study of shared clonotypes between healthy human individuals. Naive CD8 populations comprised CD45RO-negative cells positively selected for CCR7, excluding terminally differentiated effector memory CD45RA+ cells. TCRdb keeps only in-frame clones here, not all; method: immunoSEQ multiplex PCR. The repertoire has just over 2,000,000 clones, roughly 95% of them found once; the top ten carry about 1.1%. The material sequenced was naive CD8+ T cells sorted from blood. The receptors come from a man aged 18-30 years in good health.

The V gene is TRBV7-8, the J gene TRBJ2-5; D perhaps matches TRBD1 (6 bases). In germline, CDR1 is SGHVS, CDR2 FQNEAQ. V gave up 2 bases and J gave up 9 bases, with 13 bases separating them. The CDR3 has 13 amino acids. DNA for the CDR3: TGTGCCAGCAGCTTAAGTACAGGGAAGGCCCAGTACTTC. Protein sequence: CASSLSTGKAQYF.

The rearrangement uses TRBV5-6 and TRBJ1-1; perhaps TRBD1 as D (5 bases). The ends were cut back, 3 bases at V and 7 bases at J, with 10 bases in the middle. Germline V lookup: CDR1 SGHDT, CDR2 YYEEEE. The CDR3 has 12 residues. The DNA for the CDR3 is TGTGCCAGCAGCTATAGGACACTTGAAGCTTTCTTT. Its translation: CASSYRTLEAFF.

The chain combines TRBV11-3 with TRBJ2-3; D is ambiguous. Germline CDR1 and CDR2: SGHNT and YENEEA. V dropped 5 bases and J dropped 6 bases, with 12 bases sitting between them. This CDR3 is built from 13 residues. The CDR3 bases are TGTGCCAGCAGCCCAGAGGCCCGGGATACGCAGTATTTT. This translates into CASSPEARDTQYF.

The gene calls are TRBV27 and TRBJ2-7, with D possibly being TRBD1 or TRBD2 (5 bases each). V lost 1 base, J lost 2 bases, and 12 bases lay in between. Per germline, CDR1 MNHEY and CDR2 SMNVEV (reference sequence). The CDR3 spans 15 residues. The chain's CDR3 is CASSLFGTDTYEQYF. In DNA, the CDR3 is TGTGCCAGCAGTTTATTCGGGACGGATACCTACGAGCAGTACTTC.

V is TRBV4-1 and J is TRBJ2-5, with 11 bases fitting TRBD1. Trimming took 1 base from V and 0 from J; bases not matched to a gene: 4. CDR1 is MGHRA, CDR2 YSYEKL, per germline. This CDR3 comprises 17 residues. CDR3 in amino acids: CASSQVPGQGDQETQYF. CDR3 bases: TGCGCCAGCAGCCAAGTCCCGGGACAGGGGGACCAAGAGACCCAGTACTTC.

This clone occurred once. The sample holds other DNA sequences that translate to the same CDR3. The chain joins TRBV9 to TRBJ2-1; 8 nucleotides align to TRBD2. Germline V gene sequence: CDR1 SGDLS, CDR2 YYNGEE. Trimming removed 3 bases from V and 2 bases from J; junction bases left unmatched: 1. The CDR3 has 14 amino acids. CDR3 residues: CASSAGGAYNEQFF. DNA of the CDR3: TGTGCCAGCAGCGCCGGGGGGGCCTACAATGAGCAGTTCTTC.

The CDR3 sequence is CASSLRTGDENEKLFF. DNA of the CDR3: TGTGCCAGCAGCCTTCGAACAGGGGATGAGAACGAAAAACTGTTTTTT. This chain uses TRBV7-2 with TRBJ1-4; 7 bases line up with TRBD1. The CDR3 runs 16 residues. Germline V gene data show CDR1 as SGHTA and CDR2 as FQGNSA. The V and J ends lost 5 bases and 8 bases, in that order; junction bases with no gene match: 14.

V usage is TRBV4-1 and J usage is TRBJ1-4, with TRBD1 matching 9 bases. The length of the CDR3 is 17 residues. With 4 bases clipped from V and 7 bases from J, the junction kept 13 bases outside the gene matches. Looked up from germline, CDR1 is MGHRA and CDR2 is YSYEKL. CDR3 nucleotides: TGCGCCAGCAGCCTAGAGATAACCGGGACAGGGAGTGAAAAACTGTTTTTT. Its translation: CASSLEITGTGSEKLFF.

The CDR3 sequence is CASSVARDPSSYNEQFF. The CDR3 DNA reads as TGTGCCAGCAGCGTAGCGAGGGACCCGAGCTCCTACAATGAGCAGTTCTTC. This chain links TRBV9 with TRBJ2-1; D possibly uses TRBD1 or TRBD2 (5 bases each). This CDR3 has 17 residues. Germline CDR1 and CDR2: SGDLS and YYNGEE. V was trimmed by 0 bases and J by 0 bases, leaving 13 bases between them.

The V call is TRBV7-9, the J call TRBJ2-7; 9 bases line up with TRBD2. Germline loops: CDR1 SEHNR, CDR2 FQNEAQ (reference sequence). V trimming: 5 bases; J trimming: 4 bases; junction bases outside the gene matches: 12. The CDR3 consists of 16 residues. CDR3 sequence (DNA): TGTGCCAGCAGCCCCTCCTTAGCGGGAGCCTTTTACGAGCAGTACTTC. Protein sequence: CASSPSLAGAFYEQYF.

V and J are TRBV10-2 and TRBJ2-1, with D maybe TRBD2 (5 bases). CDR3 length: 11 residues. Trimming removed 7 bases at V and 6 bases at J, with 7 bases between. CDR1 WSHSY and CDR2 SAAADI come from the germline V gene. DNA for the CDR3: TGCGCCAGCATGGCGGGCAATGAGCAGTTCTTC. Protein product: CASMAGNEQFF.

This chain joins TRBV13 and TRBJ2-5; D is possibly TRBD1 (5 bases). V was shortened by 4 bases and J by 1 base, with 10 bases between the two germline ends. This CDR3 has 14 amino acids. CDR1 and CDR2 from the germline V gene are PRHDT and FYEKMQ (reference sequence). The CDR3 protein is CASSSADTQETQYF. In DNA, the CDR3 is TGTGCCAGCAGCTCCGCGGACACCCAAGAGACCCAGTACTTC.

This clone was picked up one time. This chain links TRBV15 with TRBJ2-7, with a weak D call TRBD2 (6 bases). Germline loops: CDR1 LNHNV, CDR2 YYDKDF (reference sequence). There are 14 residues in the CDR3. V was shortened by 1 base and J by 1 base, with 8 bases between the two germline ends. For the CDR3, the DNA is TGTGCCACCAGCAGAGCGGCGGGGTCCTACGAGCAGTACTTC. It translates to CATSRAAGSYEQYF.

This CDR3 reads CASSPGTSPIDTQYF. In DNA, the CDR3 is TGTGCCAGCTCACCAGGGACTAGCCCCATCGATACGCAGTATTTT. The rearrangement links TRBV18 to TRBJ2-3; 9 nucleotides align to TRBD2. With 2 bases clipped from V and 6 bases from J, the junction kept 6 bases outside the gene matches. The CDR3 contains 15 residues. Per the germline V gene, CDR1 is KGHSH and CDR2 is LQKENI.

The CDR3 is CATLERGVLAGELFF. The CDR3 DNA reads as TGTGCCACCCTTGAGCGGGGAGTCTTGGCCGGGGAGCTGTTTTTT. The gene calls are TRBV13 and TRBJ2-2, with 7 bases fitting TRBD2. V trimming: 10 bases; J trimming: 6 bases; junction bases outside the gene matches: 14. The CDR3 totals 15 residues. CDR1 and CDR2 from the germline V gene are PRHDT and FYEKMQ (reference sequence).

CDR3 amino acids: CAISDRDSAYEQYF. CDR3 coding DNA: TGTGCCATCAGTGACCGGGACAGTGCCTACGAGCAGTACTTC. The J gene is TRBJ2-7, the V gene TRBV10-3; the match to TRBD1 covers 7 bases. The germline CDR1 and CDR2 sequences are ENHRY and SYGVKD. Trimming cost V 3 bases and J 2 bases; bases outside gene matches: 4. The CDR3 consists of 14 residues.

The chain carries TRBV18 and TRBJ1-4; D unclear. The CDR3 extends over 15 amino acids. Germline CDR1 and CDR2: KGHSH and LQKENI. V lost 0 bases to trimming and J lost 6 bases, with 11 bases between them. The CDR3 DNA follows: TGTGCCAGCTCACCACCGGAATTGGAGGATGAAAAACTGTTTTTT. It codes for CASSPPELEDEKLFF. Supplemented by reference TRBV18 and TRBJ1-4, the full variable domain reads NAGVMQNPRHLVRRRGQEARLRCSPMKGHSHVYWYRQLPEEGLKFMVYLQKENIIDESGMPKERFSAEFPKEGPSILRIQQVVRGDSAAYFCASSPPELEDEKLFFGSGTQLSVL.

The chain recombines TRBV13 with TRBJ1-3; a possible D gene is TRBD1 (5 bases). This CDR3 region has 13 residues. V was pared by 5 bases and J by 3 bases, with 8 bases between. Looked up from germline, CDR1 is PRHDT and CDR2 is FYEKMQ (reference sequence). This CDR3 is CASSPGGGNTIYF. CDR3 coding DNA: TGTGCCAGCAGCCCCGGGGGTGGAAACACCATATATTTT. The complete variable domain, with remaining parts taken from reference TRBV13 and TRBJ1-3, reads AAGVIQSPRHLIKEKRETATLKCYPIPRHDTVYWYQQGPGQDPQFLISFYEKMQSDKGSIPDRFSAQQFSDYHSELNMSSLELGDSALYFCASSPGGGNTIYFGEGSWLTVV.

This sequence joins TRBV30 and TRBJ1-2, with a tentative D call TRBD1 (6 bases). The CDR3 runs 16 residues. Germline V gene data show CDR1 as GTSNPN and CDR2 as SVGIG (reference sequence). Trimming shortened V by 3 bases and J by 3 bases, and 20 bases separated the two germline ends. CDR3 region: CAWRSWDTFFDYGYTF. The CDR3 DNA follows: TGTGCCTGGAGATCGTGGGACACTTTTTTCGACTATGGCTACACCTTC.

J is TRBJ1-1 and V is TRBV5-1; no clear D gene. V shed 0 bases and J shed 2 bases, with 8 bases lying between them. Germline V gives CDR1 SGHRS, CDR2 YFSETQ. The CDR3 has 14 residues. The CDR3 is CASSLAFGNTEAFF. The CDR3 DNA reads TGCGCCAGCAGCTTGGCGTTCGGTAACACTGAAGCTTTCTTT.

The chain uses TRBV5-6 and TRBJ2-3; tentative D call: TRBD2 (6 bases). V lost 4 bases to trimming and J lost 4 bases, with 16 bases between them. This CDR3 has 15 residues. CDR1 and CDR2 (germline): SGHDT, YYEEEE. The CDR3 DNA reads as TGTGCCAGCAGCCAACCCTCTAGCGTCCCAGATACGCAGTATTTT. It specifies CASSQPSSVPDTQYF.

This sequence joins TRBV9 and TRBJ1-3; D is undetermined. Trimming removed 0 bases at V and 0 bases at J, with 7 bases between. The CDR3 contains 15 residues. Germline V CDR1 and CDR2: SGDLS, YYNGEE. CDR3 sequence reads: CASSVDVYSGNTIYF. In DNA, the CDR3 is TGTGCCAGCAGCGTAGACGTATACTCTGGAAACACCATATATTTT.

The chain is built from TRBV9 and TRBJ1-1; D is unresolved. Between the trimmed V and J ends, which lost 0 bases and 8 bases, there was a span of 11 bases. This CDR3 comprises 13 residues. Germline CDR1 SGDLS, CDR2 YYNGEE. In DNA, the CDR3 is TGTGCCAGCAGCGTAGCCGGCACCCAGGAAGCTTTCTTT. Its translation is CASSVAGTQEAFF.

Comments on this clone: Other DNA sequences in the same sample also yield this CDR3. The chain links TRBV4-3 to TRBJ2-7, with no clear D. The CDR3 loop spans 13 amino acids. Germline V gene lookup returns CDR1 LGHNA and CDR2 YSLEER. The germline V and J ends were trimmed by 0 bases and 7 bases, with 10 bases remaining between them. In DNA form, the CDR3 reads TGCGCCAGCAGCCAAGATATAGGTTCTGAGCAGTACTTC. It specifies CASSQDIGSEQYF.

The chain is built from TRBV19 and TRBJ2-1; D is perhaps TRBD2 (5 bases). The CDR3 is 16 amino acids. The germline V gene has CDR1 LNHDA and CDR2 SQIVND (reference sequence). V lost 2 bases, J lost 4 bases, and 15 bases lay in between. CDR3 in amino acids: CASSISPGVGYNEQFF. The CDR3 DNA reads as TGTGCCAGTAGTATATCCCCCGGGGTGGGGTACAATGAGCAGTTCTTC. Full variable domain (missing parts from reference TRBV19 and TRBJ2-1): DGGITQSPKYLFRKEGQNVTLSCEQNLNHDAMYWYRQDPGQGLRLIYYSQIVNDFQKGDIAEGYSVSREKKESFPLTVTSAQKNPTAFYLCASSISPGVGYNEQFFGPGTRLTVL.

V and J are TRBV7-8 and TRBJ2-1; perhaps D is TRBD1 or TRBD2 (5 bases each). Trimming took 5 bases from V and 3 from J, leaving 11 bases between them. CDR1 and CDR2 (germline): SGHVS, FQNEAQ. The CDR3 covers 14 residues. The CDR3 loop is CASSVRGNYNEQFF. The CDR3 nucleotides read TGTGCCAGCAGCGTGAGGGGAAACTACAATGAGCAGTTCTTC.

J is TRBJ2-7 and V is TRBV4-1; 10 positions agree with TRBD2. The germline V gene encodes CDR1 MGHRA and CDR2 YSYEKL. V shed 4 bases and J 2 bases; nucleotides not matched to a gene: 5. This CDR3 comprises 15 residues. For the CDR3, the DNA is TGCGCCAGCAGCCCATCCGGGACTAGCGCCTACGAGCAGTACTTC. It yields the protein CASSPSGTSAYEQYF.